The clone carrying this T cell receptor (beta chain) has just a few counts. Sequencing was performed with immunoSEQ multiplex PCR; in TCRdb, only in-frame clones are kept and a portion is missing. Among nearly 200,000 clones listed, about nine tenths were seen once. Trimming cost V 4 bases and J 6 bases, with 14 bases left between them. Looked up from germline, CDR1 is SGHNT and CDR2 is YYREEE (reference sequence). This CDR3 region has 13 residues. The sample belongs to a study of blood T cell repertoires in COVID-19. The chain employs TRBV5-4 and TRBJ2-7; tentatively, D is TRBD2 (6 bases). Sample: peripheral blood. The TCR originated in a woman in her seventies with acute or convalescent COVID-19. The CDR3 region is CASSLSGGTEQYF. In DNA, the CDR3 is TGTGCCAGCAGCCTCTCTGGGGGGACCGAGCAGTACTTC. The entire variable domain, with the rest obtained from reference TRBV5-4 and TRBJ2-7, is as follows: ETGVTQSPTHLIKTRGQQVTLRCSSQSGHNTVSWYQQALGQGPQFIFQYYREEENGRGNFPPRFSGLQFPNYSSELNVNALELDDSALYLCASSLSGGTEQYFGPGTRLTVT.